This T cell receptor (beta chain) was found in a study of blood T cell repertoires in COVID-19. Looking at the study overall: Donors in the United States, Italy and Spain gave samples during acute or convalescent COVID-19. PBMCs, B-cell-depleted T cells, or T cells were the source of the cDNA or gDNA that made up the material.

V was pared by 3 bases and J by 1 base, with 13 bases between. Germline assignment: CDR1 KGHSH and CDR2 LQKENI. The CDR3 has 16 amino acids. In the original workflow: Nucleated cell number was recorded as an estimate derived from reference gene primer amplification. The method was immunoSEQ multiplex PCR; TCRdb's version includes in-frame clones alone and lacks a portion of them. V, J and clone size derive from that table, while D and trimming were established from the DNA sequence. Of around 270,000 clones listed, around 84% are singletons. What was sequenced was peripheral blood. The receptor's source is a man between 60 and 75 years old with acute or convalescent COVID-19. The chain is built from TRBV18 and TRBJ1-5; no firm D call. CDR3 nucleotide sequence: TGTGCCAGCTCACCTCCGGGTGTGTGGAGCAATCAGCCCCAGCATTTT. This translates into CASSPPGVWSNQPQHF.